This record looks at one TCR beta chain sequence and its context. This sample is drawn from a study of blood T cell repertoires in COVID-19. Assay used: immunoSEQ multiplex PCR; TCRdb lists only in-frame clones, some missing. The sample comprises 270,000 or so clones, 65% to 85% of which are singletons, and roughly 1.5% rests with the top ten. The J segment lost 7 bases and the V segment lost 3 bases, leaving 11 bases of the junction unmatched. CDR3 length: 18 residues. Germline CDR1 reads SGHTA; CDR2 reads FQGTGA. The material sequenced was peripheral blood. J is TRBJ2-1 and V is TRBV7-3; 14 bases are shared with TRBD2. The TCR originated in a human donor with COVID-19, enrolled during active disease. The donor label of this sample is uncertain. The CDR3 spells CASSFVAIGTSGRNEQFF. The CDR3 DNA reads as TGTGCCAGCAGCTTCGTAGCCATCGGGACTAGCGGGAGAAATGAGCAGTTCTTC.